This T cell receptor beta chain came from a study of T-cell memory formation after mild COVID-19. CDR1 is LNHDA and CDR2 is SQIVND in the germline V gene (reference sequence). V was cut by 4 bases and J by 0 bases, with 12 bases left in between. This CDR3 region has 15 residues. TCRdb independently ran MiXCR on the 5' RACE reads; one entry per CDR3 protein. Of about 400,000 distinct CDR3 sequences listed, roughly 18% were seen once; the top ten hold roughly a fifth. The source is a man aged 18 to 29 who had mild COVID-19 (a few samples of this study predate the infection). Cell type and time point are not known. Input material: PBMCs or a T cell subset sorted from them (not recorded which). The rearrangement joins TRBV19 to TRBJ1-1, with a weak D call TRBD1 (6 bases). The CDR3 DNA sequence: TGTGCCAGTAGTACCCCGACAGGAGTGAACACTGAAGCTTTCTTT. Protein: CASSTPTGVNTEAFF.